What follows are 11 T cell receptor beta chains derived from one specimen sequenced in a study of cytomegalovirus exposure and HLA in healthy donors. The PCR employed 60 Vbeta primers together with 13 Jbeta primers. Sequencing used immunoSEQ multiplex PCR; TCRdb keeps in-frame clones, though not all of them. The sample lists around 150,000 clones; about 80% were seen once. Sample: PBMCs. These receptors were obtained from a man aged 30 to 39 in good health.

CDR3 coding DNA: TGTGCCAGCGGGGCTGTCGGCGAAAAACTGTTTTTT. Protein sequence: CASGAVGEKLFF. The chain couples TRBV6-1 to TRBJ1-4, with a possible D match to TRBD1 (5 bases). Germline lookup yields CDR1 MNHNS and CDR2 SASEGT. Trimming left V 8 bases short and J 8 bases short, with 12 bases between. This CDR3 spans 12 amino acids.

The chain combines TRBV7-3 with TRBJ2-5; 12 nucleotides match TRBD2. From germline, CDR1 is SGHTA and CDR2 FQGTGA. The CDR3 sequence is 15 residues long. V was clipped by 5 bases and J by 6 bases; unmatched bases: 7. This CDR3 reads CASSPTSGSRKTQYF. For the CDR3, the DNA is TGTGCCAGCAGCCCGACTAGCGGGAGTCGGAAGACCCAGTACTTC.

This clone was picked up one time. The rearrangement uses TRBV27 and TRBJ2-7; 7 nucleotides match TRBD2. Germline V lookup: CDR1 MNHEY, CDR2 SMNVEV (reference sequence). CDR3 length: 14 amino acids. Losses at the gene ends were 2 bases for V and 4 bases for J; bases not matched to a gene: 5. The CDR3 sequence: CASSLAAGRYEQYF. CDR3 DNA sequence: TGTGCCAGCAGTTTAGCAGCGGGGAGATACGAGCAGTACTTC.

The CDR3, as DNA: TGTGCCAGCACACGGTTCTATGGCTACACCTTC. It encodes CASTRFYGYTF. The chain is built from TRBV6-1 and TRBJ1-2, with no clear D. The germline V and J ends were trimmed by 7 bases and 4 bases, with 7 bases remaining between them. The CDR3 spans 11 residues. The germline gives CDR1 MNHNS, CDR2 SASEGT.

The rearrangement links TRBV27 to TRBJ1-4; D gene ambiguous. Germline V gene lookup returns CDR1 MNHEY and CDR2 SMNVEV (reference sequence). The CDR3 totals 15 residues. V was cut by 3 bases and J by 5 bases, with 13 bases left in between. The CDR3 nucleotides read TGTGCCAGCAGTTTGGGCTCTCAGTTAAATGAAAAACTGTTTTTT. This sequence encodes CASSLGSQLNEKLFF.

The chain's CDR3 is CAALLQPTDTQYF. The CDR3 DNA follows: TGTGCCGCTCTACTACAACCGACAGATACGCAGTATTTT. The chain carries TRBV7-9 and TRBJ2-3; no reliable D call. V gave up 11 bases and J gave up 3 bases, with 15 bases separating them. This CDR3 has 13 residues. Germline V CDR1 and CDR2: SEHNR, FQNEAQ (reference sequence).

This chain connects TRBV7-9 to TRBJ2-7, with 7 bases that match TRBD2. V trimming: 7 bases; J trimming: 0 bases; junction bases outside the gene matches: 9. CDR3 length equals 15 residues. Germline V lookup: CDR1 SEHNR, CDR2 FQNEAQ (reference sequence). The CDR3 DNA reads as TGTGCCAGCACCCGGGACTACCCGAGCTCCTACGAGCAGTACTTC. Residues: CASTRDYPSSYEQYF.

The chain carries TRBV19 and TRBJ1-2; D gene unclear. Trimming took off 2 bases at V and 4 bases at J, with 8 bases between the two ends. This CDR3 comprises 13 residues. Germline CDR1 and CDR2: LNHDA and SQIVND (reference sequence). The CDR3 DNA reads TGTGCCAGTAGTATACCGGAGATCTATGGCTACACCTTC. Translating it yields CASSIPEIYGYTF.

The V gene is TRBV27, the J gene TRBJ2-1; 7 bases line up with TRBD2. With V trimmed by 5 bases and J by 8 bases, 12 bases remained unmatched. From germline, CDR1 is MNHEY and CDR2 SMNVEV (reference sequence). The length of the CDR3 is 15 residues. CDR3 sequence reads: CASSQNPGTTHEQFF. CDR3 sequence (DNA): TGTGCCAGCAGTCAAAACCCAGGGACTACTCATGAGCAGTTCTTC.

This rearrangement joins TRBV28 to TRBJ2-7; D might be TRBD1 (6 bases). Trimming pared 7 bases from V and 4 bases from J, leaving 11 bases between. The CDR3 extends over 12 amino acids. Germline lookup yields CDR1 MDHEN and CDR2 SYDVKM. DNA for the CDR3: TGTGCCAGCAAAGCACAGGGTTACGAGCAGTACTTC. It encodes CASKAQGYEQYF.

Only a few counts were recorded for this clone. V and J are TRBV9 and TRBJ2-2, with D maybe TRBD2 (6 bases). The CDR3 runs 17 residues. V was cut by 3 bases and J by 5 bases, with 20 bases left in between. The V gene's germline CDR1 is SGDLS and CDR2 YYNGEE. DNA of the CDR3: TGTGCCAGCAGCGAGGCCCAGGAGGGTTGGTCAACCGGGGAGCTGTTTTTT. The encoded protein is CASSEAQEGWSTGELFF.